The clone carrying this T cell receptor beta chain was counted between two and nine times. Its specificity is not known. In TCRdb, the 5' RACE reads were re-called with MiXCR into one record per CDR3 protein. The sample contains 200,000 to 250,000 distinct CDR3 sequences, around 9.1% of which appear only once. These data belong to a study of T-cell memory formation after mild COVID-19. Regarding the study as a whole: Later expanders leaned CD4+, whereas day 15 to 85 contracting clones were balanced CD4/CD8. Of the contracting clones, CD4+ ones lay mainly in CM and EM, and CD8+ ones in EMRA.

The CDR3 consists of 12 residues. Germline values: CDR1 SQVTM, CDR2 ANQGSEA. The V segment lost 6 bases and the J segment 4 bases; nucleotides outside the gene matches: 4. The chain carries TRBV29-1 and TRBJ2-3, with 7 bases identical to TRBD1. Sequencing was done on a sample of PBMCs or a T cell subset sorted from them (not recorded which). The sequence was collected from a man younger than 35 who had mild COVID-19 (a few samples of this study predate the infection). Cell type and time point are not known. In nucleotides, the CDR3 is TGCAGCGTAAACAGGGGTGCAGATACGCAGTATTTT. This codes for CSVNRGADTQYF.